Below are 19 T cell receptor beta chains sequenced from a single sample in a study of cytomegalovirus exposure and HLA in healthy donors. Primers included in the PCR were 60 Vbeta and 13 Jbeta primers. Sequencing used immunoSEQ multiplex PCR; TCRdb keeps in-frame clones, though not all of them. In the table there are 130,000 or so clones, 70% to 80% of which are singletons. Sequenced: PBMCs. The receptor set was obtained from a woman aged 60 to 75 in good health and CMV-seronegative.

The CDR3 here is CASSLSSSPDTQYF. CDR3 DNA: TGTGCCAGCAGTTTATCTAGTTCTCCAGATACGCAGTATTTT. This chain uses TRBV28 with TRBJ2-3; D gene ambiguous. This CDR3 comprises 14 residues. Deletions cut 1 base from V and 4 bases from J, with 9 bases between. Germline V gene data show CDR1 as MDHEN and CDR2 as SYDVKM.

This clone was observed a handful of times. The chain combines TRBV5-1 with TRBJ2-1, with D maybe TRBD2 (7 bases). V lost 6 bases to trimming and J lost 4 bases, with 23 bases between them. The CDR3 sequence is 17 residues long. Germline lookup yields CDR1 SGHRS and CDR2 YFSETQ. CDR3 loop: CASTYRDGRLGYNEQFF. The CDR3 DNA follows: TGCGCCAGCACGTACAGGGACGGGAGGCTTGGGTACAATGAGCAGTTCTTC.

The chain links TRBV5-1 to TRBJ1-1; 10 bases are shared with TRBD1. Germline CDR1 reads SGHRS; CDR2 reads YFSETQ. The CDR3 is 14 residues long. V lost 2 bases to trimming and J lost 4 bases; unmatched junction nucleotides: 2. This CDR3 reads CASSFGQGGTEAFF. The CDR3 coding sequence is TGCGCCAGCAGCTTTGGACAGGGGGGCACTGAAGCTTTCTTT.

The chain joins TRBV28 to TRBJ1-2, with 11 bases lining up with TRBD1. Germline V gene lookup returns CDR1 MDHEN and CDR2 SYDVKM. The junction had 6 bases not matched to a gene; V was cut back by 6 bases and J by 3 bases. This CDR3 region has 15 residues. The CDR3 coding sequence is TGTGCCAGCAGCCCAGGACAGGGGGCATACTATGGCTACACCTTC. It encodes CASSPGQGAYYGYTF.

This clone has a single count. The chain is built from TRBV28 and TRBJ1-6, with 8 nucleotides matching TRBD1. Germline trimming cut 2 bases from V and 6 bases from J; bases unmatched to any gene: 6. CDR1 MDHEN and CDR2 SYDVKM come from the germline V gene. The CDR3 is 16 residues long. CDR3 in DNA: TGTGCCAGCAGTTTAGTAGGTACAGGGGGTAATTCACCCCTCCACTTT. Amino acid sequence: CASSLVGTGGNSPLHF. The entire variable domain, with the rest obtained from reference TRBV28 and TRBJ1-6, is as follows: DVKVTQSSRYLVKRTGEKVFLECVQDMDHENMFWYRQDPGLGLRLIYFSYDVKMKEKGDIPEGYSVSREKKERFSLILESASTNQTSMYLCASSLVGTGGNSPLHFGNGTRLTVT.

This clone was recorded once. The V gene is TRBV7-2, the J gene TRBJ1-1; D is undetermined. With 3 bases removed from V and 3 bases from J, the gap between germline ends came to 5 bases. There are 12 residues in the CDR3. CDR1 is SGHTA and CDR2 is FQGNSA in the germline V gene. The CDR3, as DNA: TGTGCCAGCAGCTTCGGGTACACTGAAGCTTTCTTT. It codes for CASSFGYTEAFF.

The table lists this clone with a few counts. V and J are TRBV9 and TRBJ2-1; the match to TRBD2 covers 13 bases. Germline CDR1 reads SGDLS; CDR2 reads YYNGEE. V trimming: 1 base; J trimming: 7 bases; junction bases outside the gene matches: 5. The CDR3 length is 16 residues. CDR3 sequence reads: CASSVTLAGGPNEQFF. The CDR3 nucleotides are TGTGCCAGCAGCGTAACACTAGCGGGAGGGCCAAATGAGCAGTTCTTC.

The chain couples TRBV28 to TRBJ2-3; TRBD2 agrees at 12 bases. This CDR3 contains 14 residues. The germline V gene has CDR1 MDHEN and CDR2 SYDVKM. The J segment lost 9 bases and the V segment lost 5 bases, leaving 6 bases of the junction unmatched. The CDR3: CASSIASGGATQYF. Written as DNA, the CDR3 is TGTGCCAGCAGTATCGCTAGCGGGGGGGCGACGCAGTATTTT.

This clone was detected only once. Here the CDR3 reads CASSQGRTGGVWETQYF. Written as DNA, the CDR3 is TGCGCCAGCAGCCAAGGCCGTACAGGGGGCGTTTGGGAGACCCAGTACTTC. The chain carries TRBV5-1 and TRBJ2-5, with TRBD1 matching over 9 bases. The CDR3 consists of 17 residues. In germline, CDR1 is SGHRS, CDR2 YFSETQ. V shed 4 bases and J 5 bases; nucleotides not matched to a gene: 15. Full variable domain (rest looked up from reference TRBV5-1 and TRBJ2-5): KAGVTQTPRYLIKTRGQQVTLSCSPISGHRSVSWYQQTPGQGLQFLFEYFSETQRNKGNFPGRFSGRQFSNSRSEMNVSTLELGDSALYLCASSQGRTGGVWETQYFGPGTRLLVL.

The gene calls are TRBV5-1 and TRBJ2-7; no firm D call. Per germline, CDR1 SGHRS and CDR2 YFSETQ. The V end was cut by 2 bases, the J end by 2 bases, with 11 bases between. There are 14 residues in the CDR3. This CDR3 reads CASSFEANPYEQYF. As DNA, the CDR3 is TGCGCCAGCAGCTTCGAAGCAAATCCCTACGAGCAGTACTTC.

This rearrangement joins TRBV2 to TRBJ2-2; D not resolved. Germline loops: CDR1 SNHLY, CDR2 FYNNEI. The CDR3 covers 14 residues. The V end was cut by 4 bases, the J end by 3 bases, with 9 bases between. The CDR3 region is CASSGQKHTGELFF. CDR3 nucleotides: TGTGCCAGCAGTGGGCAGAAACACACCGGGGAGCTGTTTTTT.

The count of this clone is one. The chain carries TRBV6-6 and TRBJ2-5, with a possible D match to TRBD1 (6 bases). Germline assignment: CDR1 MNHNY and CDR2 SVGAGI (reference sequence). Trimming took off 8 bases at V and 5 bases at J, with 12 bases between the two ends. This CDR3 comprises 12 residues. CDR3 coding DNA: TGTGCCAGCTCGCAGGGGACGGAGACCCAGTACTTC. Protein: CASSQGTETQYF.

This clone is a singleton in its sample. The V gene is TRBV28, the J gene TRBJ1-4, with D possibly matching TRBD1 (6 bases). Germline CDR1 MDHEN, CDR2 SYDVKM. V shed 5 bases and J shed 4 bases, with 14 bases lying between them. The CDR3 consists of 15 residues. In DNA, the CDR3 is TGTGCCAGCAGTCCCCCCGGGGGGCTTAATGAAAAACTGTTTTTT. As protein: CASSPPGGLNEKLFF.

CDR3: CASASGGGYNEQFF. DNA of the CDR3: TGTGCCAGCGCCTCCGGGGGGGGATACAATGAGCAGTTCTTC. V and J are TRBV9 and TRBJ2-1; 8 positions agree with TRBD2. This CDR3 spans 14 amino acids. Germline assignment: CDR1 SGDLS and CDR2 YYNGEE. J gave up 4 bases and V 7 bases, and 7 bases lay outside the gene matches.

This chain joins TRBV30 and TRBJ2-7, with 9 nucleotides matching TRBD2. Germline lookup yields CDR1 GTSNPN and CDR2 SVGIG (reference sequence). CDR3 length: 12 amino acids. Trimming at V came to 8 bases and at J to 0 bases, leaving 2 bases not matched to a gene. The CDR3: CAGSGSSYEQYF. The CDR3 DNA sequence: TGTGCCGGTAGCGGGAGCTCCTACGAGCAGTACTTC.

This chain joins TRBV15 and TRBJ2-7, with D possibly TRBD2 on 7 matching bases. This CDR3 has 16 amino acids. With 2 bases removed from V and 0 bases from J, the gap between germline ends came to 14 bases. From germline, CDR1 is LNHNV and CDR2 YYDKDF (reference sequence). Here the CDR3 DNA reads TGTGCCACCAGCAGATCTCGGGGGGCGGACTCCTACGAGCAGTACTTC. Translating it yields CATSRSRGADSYEQYF.

This clone appeared a few times. This chain connects TRBV2 to TRBJ2-5; tentative D call: TRBD2 (7 bases). CDR3 size: 16 residues. Trimming took 7 bases from V and 0 from J, leaving 18 bases between them. The germline CDR1 and CDR2 sequences are SNHLY and FYNNEI. CDR3 in amino acids: CASNPRGAPYQETQYF. The CDR3 DNA reads as TGTGCCAGCAATCCCCGGGGGGCACCGTACCAAGAGACCCAGTACTTC.

The chain combines TRBV4-2 with TRBJ1-2, with unresolved D. CDR1 and CDR2 from the germline V gene are LGHNA and YNFKEQ. Trimming took off 1 base at V and 4 bases at J, with 10 bases between the two ends. This CDR3 has 14 residues. The CDR3 here is CASSQVEATYGYTF. The CDR3 DNA sequence: TGTGCCAGCAGCCAAGTTGAGGCTACCTATGGCTACACCTTC.

V gene TRBV10-1 combines with J gene TRBJ2-1, with TRBD2 matching over 7 bases. CDR1 and CDR2 from the germline V gene are WNHNN and SYGVQD (reference sequence). There are 16 residues in the CDR3. V lost 6 bases, J lost 1 base, and 9 bases stayed unmatched. As DNA, the CDR3 is TGCGCCAGCAGCCCAAGACTAGCAGGTTCCTACAATGAGCAGTTCTTC. Its protein product is CASSPRLAGSYNEQFF.